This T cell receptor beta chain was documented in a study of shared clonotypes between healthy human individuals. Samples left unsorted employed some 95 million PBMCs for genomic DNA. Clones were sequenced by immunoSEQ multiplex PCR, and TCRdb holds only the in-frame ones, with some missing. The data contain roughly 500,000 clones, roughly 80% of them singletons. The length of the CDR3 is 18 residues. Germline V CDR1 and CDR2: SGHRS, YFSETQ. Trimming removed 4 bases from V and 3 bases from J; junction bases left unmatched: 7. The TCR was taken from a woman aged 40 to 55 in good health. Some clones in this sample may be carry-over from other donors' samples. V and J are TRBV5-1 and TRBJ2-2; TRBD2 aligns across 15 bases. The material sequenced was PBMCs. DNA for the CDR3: TGCGCCAGCAGCCCGCGGACTAGCGGGAGGGATTACACCGGGGAGCTGTTTTTT. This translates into CASSPRTSGRDYTGELFF.